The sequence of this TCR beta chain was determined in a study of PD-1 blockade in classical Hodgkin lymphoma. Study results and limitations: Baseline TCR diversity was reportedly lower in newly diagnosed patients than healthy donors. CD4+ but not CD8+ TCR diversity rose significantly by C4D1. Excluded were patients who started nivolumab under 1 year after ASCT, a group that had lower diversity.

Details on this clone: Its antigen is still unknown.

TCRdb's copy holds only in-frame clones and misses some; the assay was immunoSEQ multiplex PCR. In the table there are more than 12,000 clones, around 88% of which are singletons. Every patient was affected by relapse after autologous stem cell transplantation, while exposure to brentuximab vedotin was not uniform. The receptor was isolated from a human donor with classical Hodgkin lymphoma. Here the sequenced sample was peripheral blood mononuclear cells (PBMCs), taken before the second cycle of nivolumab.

CDR3 coding DNA: TGTGCCAGCAGTCCCCAAATGAACACTGAAGCTTTCTTT. Translated: CASSPQMNTEAFF. This chain joins TRBV6-4 and TRBJ1-1, with no clear D. Trimming removed 5 bases at V and 0 bases at J, with 7 bases between. Germline V gene sequence: CDR1 MRHNA, CDR2 SNTAGT. The CDR3 has 13 residues.